This TCR beta chain was sequenced during a study of OX40 agonist ivuxolimab in advanced cancers. Study conclusions and caveats: Researchers did not establish what antigens the expanded peripheral T cells target.

Germline CDR1 SGHAT, CDR2 FQNNGV. Losses at the gene ends were 4 bases for V and 4 bases for J; bases not matched to a gene: 3. This CDR3 comprises 13 residues. The table lists this clone with a count of one. The antigen is not known. Method: immunoSEQ multiplex PCR; TCRdb's copy keeps in-frame clones and lacks some. The data hold some 44,000 clones, with around 80% observed a single time. The sequenced sample was CD4+ or CD8+ T cells sorted from blood, obtained in a trial of the OX40 agonist ivuxolimab. The chain couples TRBV11-2 to TRBJ2-7; 8 bases align to TRBD2. This receptor was taken from an adult with an advanced solid tumor such as melanoma, head and neck, liver or kidney cancer. The CDR3 nucleotides are TGTGCCAGCAGCTCCGGGGGGGGATACGAGCAGTACTTC. The encoded protein is CASSSGGGYEQYF.